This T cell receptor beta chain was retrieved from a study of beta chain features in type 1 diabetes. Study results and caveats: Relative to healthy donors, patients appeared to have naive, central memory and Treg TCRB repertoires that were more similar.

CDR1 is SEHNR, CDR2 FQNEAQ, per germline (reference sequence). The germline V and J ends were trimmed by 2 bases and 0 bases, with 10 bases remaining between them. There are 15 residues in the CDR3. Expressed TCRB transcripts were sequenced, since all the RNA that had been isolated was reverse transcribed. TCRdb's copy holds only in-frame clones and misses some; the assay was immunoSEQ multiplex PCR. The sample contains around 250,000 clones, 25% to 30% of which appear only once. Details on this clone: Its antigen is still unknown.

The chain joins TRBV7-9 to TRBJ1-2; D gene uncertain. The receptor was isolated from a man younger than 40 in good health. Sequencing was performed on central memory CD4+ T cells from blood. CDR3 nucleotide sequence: TGTGCCAGCAGCTTAACACAGCGTTCTAACTATGGCTACACCTTC. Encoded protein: CASSLTQRSNYGYTF.